This T cell receptor beta chain appears in the sequencing data of a study of OX40 agonist ivuxolimab in advanced cancers. Clones were read by immunoSEQ multiplex PCR, and TCRdb kept only the in-frame ones, dropping some. The sample holds some 100,000 clones, about 92% seen once. Trimming removed 4 bases at V and 4 bases at J, with 11 bases between. This CDR3 spans 13 amino acids. Germline V gene data show CDR1 as SNHLY and CDR2 as FYNNEI. V is TRBV2 and J is TRBJ2-7; possible D gene TRBD1, 6 bases. The TCR was taken from an adult with an advanced solid tumor such as melanoma, head and neck, liver or kidney cancer. Sequenced here: CD4+ or CD8+ T cells sorted from blood, sampled in a trial of the OX40 agonist ivuxolimab. The CDR3 bases are TGTGCCAGCAGTGTCCAGGGGAGTTACGAGCAGTACTTC. Amino acids: CASSVQGSYEQYF.